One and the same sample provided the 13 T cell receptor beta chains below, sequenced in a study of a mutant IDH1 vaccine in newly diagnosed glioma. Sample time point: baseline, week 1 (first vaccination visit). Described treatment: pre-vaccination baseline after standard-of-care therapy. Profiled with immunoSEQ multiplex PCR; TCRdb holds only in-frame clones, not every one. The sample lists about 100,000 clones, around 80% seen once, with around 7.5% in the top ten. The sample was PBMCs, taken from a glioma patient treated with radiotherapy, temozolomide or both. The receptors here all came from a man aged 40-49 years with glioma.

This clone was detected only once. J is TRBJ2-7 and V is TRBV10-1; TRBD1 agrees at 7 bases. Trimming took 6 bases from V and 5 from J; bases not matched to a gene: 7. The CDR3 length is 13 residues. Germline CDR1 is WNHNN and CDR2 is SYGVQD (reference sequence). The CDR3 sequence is CASSVQGPDEQYF. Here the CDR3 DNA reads TGCGCCAGCAGCGTACAGGGGCCGGACGAGCAGTACTTC.

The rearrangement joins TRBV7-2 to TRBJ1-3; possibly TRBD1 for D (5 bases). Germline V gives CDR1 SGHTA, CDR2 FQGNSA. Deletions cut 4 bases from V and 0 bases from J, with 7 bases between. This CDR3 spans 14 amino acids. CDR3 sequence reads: CASSSTVSGNTIYF. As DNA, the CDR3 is TGTGCCAGCAGCTCGACAGTCTCTGGAAACACCATATATTTT.

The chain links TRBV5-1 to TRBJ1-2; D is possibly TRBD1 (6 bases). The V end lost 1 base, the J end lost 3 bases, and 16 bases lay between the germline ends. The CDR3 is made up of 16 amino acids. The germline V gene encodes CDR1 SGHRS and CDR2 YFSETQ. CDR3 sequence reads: CASSLIADSPYYGYTF. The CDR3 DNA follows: TGCGCCAGCAGCTTGATCGCGGACAGCCCCTACTATGGCTACACCTTC.

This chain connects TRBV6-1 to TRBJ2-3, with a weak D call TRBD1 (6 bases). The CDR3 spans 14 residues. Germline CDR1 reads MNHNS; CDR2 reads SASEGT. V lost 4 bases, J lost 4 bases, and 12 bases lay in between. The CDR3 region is CASSVLAGADTQYF. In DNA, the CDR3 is TGTGCCAGCAGTGTCCTGGCAGGGGCAGATACGCAGTATTTT.

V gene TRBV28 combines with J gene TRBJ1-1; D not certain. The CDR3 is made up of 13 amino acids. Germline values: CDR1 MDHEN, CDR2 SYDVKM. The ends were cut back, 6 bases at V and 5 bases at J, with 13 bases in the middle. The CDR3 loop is CASSPPQGTEAFF. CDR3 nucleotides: TGTGCCAGCAGCCCGCCCCAAGGGACTGAAGCTTTCTTT.

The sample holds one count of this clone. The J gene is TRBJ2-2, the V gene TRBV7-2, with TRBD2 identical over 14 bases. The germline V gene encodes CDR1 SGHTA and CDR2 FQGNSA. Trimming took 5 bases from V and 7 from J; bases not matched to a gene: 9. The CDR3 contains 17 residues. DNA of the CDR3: TGTGCCAGCAGCCGGACTAGCGGGGGGTTCTTAGGCGGGGAGCTGTTTTTT. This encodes CASSRTSGGFLGGELFF.

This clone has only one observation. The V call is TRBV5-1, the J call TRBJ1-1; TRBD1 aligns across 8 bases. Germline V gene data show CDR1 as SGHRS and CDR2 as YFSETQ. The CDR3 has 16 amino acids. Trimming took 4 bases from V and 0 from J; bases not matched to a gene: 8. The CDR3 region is CASSPRTGSMNTEAFF. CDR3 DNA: TGCGCCAGCAGCCCCCGGACAGGGAGTATGAACACTGAAGCTTTCTTT.

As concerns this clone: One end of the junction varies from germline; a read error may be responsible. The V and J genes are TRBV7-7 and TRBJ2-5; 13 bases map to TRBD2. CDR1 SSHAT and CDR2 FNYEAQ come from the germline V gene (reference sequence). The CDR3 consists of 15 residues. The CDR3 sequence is CASSPTSGGQETQYF. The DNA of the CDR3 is TGTGCTAGCAGCCCGACTAGCGGGGGGCAGGAGACCCAGTACTTC. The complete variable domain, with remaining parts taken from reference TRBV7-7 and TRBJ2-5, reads GAGVSQSPRYKVTKRGQDVTLRCDPISSHATLYWYQQALGQGPEFLTYFNYEAQPDKSGLPSDRFSAERPEGSISTLTIQRTEQRDSAMYRCASSPTSGGQETQYFGPGTRLLVL.

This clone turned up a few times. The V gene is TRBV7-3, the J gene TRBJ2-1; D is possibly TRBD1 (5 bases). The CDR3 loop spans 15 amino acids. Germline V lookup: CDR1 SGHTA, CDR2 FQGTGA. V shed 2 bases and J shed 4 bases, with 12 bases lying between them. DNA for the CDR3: TGTGCCAGCAGCTTAGGCAGGGTCGGGTACAATGAGCAGTTCTTC. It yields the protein CASSLGRVGYNEQFF. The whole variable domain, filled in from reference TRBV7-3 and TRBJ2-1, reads GAGVSQTPSNKVTEKGKYVELRCDPISGHTALYWYRQSLGQGPEFLIYFQGTGAADDSGLPNDRFFAVRPEGSVSTLKIQRTERGDSAVYLCASSLGRVGYNEQFFGPGTRLTVL.

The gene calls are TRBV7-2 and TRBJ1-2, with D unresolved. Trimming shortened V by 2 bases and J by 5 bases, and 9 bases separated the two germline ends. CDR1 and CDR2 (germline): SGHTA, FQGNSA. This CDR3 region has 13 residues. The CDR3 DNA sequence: TGTGCCAGCAGCTTAAGTCAGGATTATGGCTACACCTTC. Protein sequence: CASSLSQDYGYTF. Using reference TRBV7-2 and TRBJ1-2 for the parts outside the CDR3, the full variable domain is GAGVSQSPSNKVTEKGKDVELRCDPISGHTALYWYRQSLGQGLEFLIYFQGNSAPDKSGLPSDRFSAERTGGSVSTLTIQRTQQEDSAVYLCASSLSQDYGYTFGSGTRLTVV.

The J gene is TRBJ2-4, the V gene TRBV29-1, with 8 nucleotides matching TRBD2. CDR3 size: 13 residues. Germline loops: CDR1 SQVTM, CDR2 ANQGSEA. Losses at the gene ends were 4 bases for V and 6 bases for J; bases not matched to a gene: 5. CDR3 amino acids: CSVAGGSGNIQYF. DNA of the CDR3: TGCAGCGTTGCGGGGGGGAGTGGAAACATTCAGTACTTC.

As DNA, the CDR3 is TGTGCCAGCAGTTCTCTGGGGGGTTCACCCCTCCACTTT. Its translation: CASSSLGGSPLHF. The chain employs TRBV6-1 and TRBJ1-6; TRBD1 might be the D (5 bases). The V gene's germline CDR1 is MNHNS and CDR2 SASEGT. This CDR3 has 13 amino acids. V lost 5 bases and J lost 9, with 11 bases in between.

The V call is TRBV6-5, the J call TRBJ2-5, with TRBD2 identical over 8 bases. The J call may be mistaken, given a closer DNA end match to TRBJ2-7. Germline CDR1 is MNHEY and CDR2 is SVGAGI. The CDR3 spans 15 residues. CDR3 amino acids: CASSTVASGFYEQYF. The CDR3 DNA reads TGTGCCAGCAGTACCGTGGCTAGCGGGTTCTACGAGCAGTACTTC.